Included here is one T cell receptor (beta chain) sequence, with context. Here immunoSEQ multiplex PCR was the method, and the copy in TCRdb shows in-frame clones only, minus some. In the table there are about 350,000 clones, about 90% of which are singletons. The data are from a study of blood T cell repertoires in COVID-19. Looking at the study overall: The origin of the acute and convalescent COVID-19 samples was the United States, Italy and Spain.

The CDR3 runs 15 residues. Exposed enrollees encountered a COVID-19 case at some point within 2 weeks before study entry. The sample was PBMCs or T cells enriched from blood (not recorded which). The rearrangement links TRBV21-1 to TRBJ2-5; TRBD2 is the table's D call and was not checked against the DNA. TRBV21-1 is labeled a pseudogene. The clonotype comes from a woman aged 25 to 39 who had been exposed to COVID-19. CDR3 region: CASSKTRRYQETQYF. As DNA, the CDR3 is TGTGCCAGCAGCAAAACTAGACGGTACCAAGAGACCCAGTACTTC.